The source of this T cell receptor beta chain is a study of tumor-infiltrating lymphocytes in localized non-small cell lung cancer. V was trimmed by 0 bases and J by 2 bases, leaving 5 bases between them. The CDR3 length is 13 residues. Germline-derived CDR1 and CDR2 are SGHNT and YYREEE (reference sequence). The table lists this clone with a count of one. The protocol was immunoSEQ multiplex PCR, while the TCRdb copy is restricted to in-frame clones and leaves out a portion. The sample holds 6,000 to 7,000 clones, around 70% seen once. The rearrangement uses TRBV5-4 and TRBJ1-2, with D unclear. The sequencing sample was made of lung tumor tissue. This receptor was taken from a human donor with non-small cell lung cancer. The CDR3 DNA reads TGTGCCAGCAGCTTGGAACTAAACTATGGCTACACCTTC. This sequence encodes CASSLELNYGYTF.